These 15 T cell receptor beta chains originate from one sample sequenced in a study of cytomegalovirus exposure and HLA in healthy donors. The PCR used 60 Vbeta and 13 Jbeta primers. This table comes from immunoSEQ multiplex PCR, and its TCRdb copy is limited to in-frame clones, with some not included. The table lists 100,000 to 150,000 clones, around 70% of them singletons. Sequenced material: PBMCs. The receptor source for this set is a man aged 40-49 years in good health and CMV-seropositive.

The gene calls are TRBV9 and TRBJ2-6, with 7 bases identical to TRBD1. The CDR3 is made up of 18 amino acids. Trimming removed 3 bases from V and 0 bases from J; junction bases left unmatched: 9. Germline assignment: CDR1 SGDLS and CDR2 YYNGEE. In DNA form, the CDR3 reads TGTGCCAGCAGCGAACGGGACAGACAACCCTCTGGGGCCAACGTCCTGACTTTC. Its translation: CASSERDRQPSGANVLTF. The full variable domain, completed using reference TRBV9 and TRBJ2-6, is DSGVTQTPKHLITATGQRVTLRCSPRSGDLSVYWYQQSLDQGLQFLIQYYNGEERAKGNILERFSAQQFPDLHSELNLSSLELGDSALYFCASSERDRQPSGANVLTFGAGSRLTVL.

The chain joins TRBV9 to TRBJ1-1; D remains ambiguous. The CDR3 is 17 residues long. CDR1 is SGDLS, CDR2 YYNGEE, per germline. Trimming pared 0 bases from V and 2 bases from J, leaving 17 bases between. DNA for the CDR3: TGTGCCAGCAGCGTAGCTTTTTGGGCCCAGGTTAACACTGAAGCTTTCTTT. Protein product: CASSVAFWAQVNTEAFF. Complete variable domain (other parts from reference TRBV9 and TRBJ1-1): DSGVTQTPKHLITATGQRVTLRCSPRSGDLSVYWYQQSLDQGLQFLIQYYNGEERAKGNILERFSAQQFPDLHSELNLSSLELGDSALYFCASSVAFWAQVNTEAFFGQGTRLTVV.

The V and J genes are TRBV13 and TRBJ2-7; a weak D match, TRBD2 (7 bases). The CDR3 is 14 amino acids. Trimming shortened V by 6 bases and J by 2 bases, and 14 bases separated the two germline ends. The germline V gene has CDR1 PRHDT and CDR2 FYEKMQ (reference sequence). The CDR3 sequence is CASRFRGGAYEQYF. In DNA, the CDR3 is TGTGCCAGCAGGTTTAGGGGGGGTGCCTACGAGCAGTACTTC.

The V gene is TRBV10-3, the J gene TRBJ1-3; 7 bases are a match to TRBD1. CDR1 and CDR2 (germline): ENHRY, SYGVKD. V gave up 5 bases and J gave up 0 bases; unmatched junction bases: 7. This CDR3 has 16 amino acids. The CDR3 spells CAISPQGQNSGNTIYF. CDR3 DNA: TGTGCCATCAGTCCCCAGGGACAGAACTCTGGAAACACCATATATTTT.

This clone was observed a few times. As DNA, the CDR3 is TGTGCCAGCAGCTTGGTGGGGACAGGCTATGGCTACACCTTC. Protein: CASSLVGTGYGYTF. The chain is built from TRBV5-4 and TRBJ1-2, with 8 bases aligning to TRBD1. Germline assignment: CDR1 SGHNT and CDR2 YYREEE (reference sequence). Trimming cost V 0 bases and J 4 bases; bases outside gene matches: 2. The CDR3 extends over 14 amino acids.

The table lists this clone with a count of one. The chain uses TRBV6-6 and TRBJ1-6; no reliable D call. Germline CDR1 is MNHNY and CDR2 is SVGAGI (reference sequence). The CDR3 sequence is 14 residues long. V was shortened by 0 bases and J by 10 bases, with 10 bases between the two germline ends. The CDR3 DNA is TGTGCCAGCAGTTACTCGCCGGGAGAGTCACCCCTCCACTTT. Protein sequence: CASSYSPGESPLHF.

J is TRBJ1-2 and V is TRBV7-9, with 9 bases aligning to TRBD1. CDR3 length: 15 residues. V was clipped by 0 bases and J by 6 bases; unmatched bases: 5. Germline lookup yields CDR1 SEHNR and CDR2 FQNEAQ (reference sequence). The CDR3 sequence is CASSLADRGRNGYTF. In DNA form, the CDR3 reads TGTGCCAGCAGCTTAGCCGACAGGGGGAGAAATGGCTACACCTTC.

DNA of the CDR3: TGCGCCAGCAGCCAGCTCCAGGGAATCAATCAGCCCCAGCATTTT. It is translated as CASSQLQGINQPQHF. This chain uses TRBV4-1 with TRBJ1-5; TRBD1 is a possible D gene (5 bases). Trimming shortened V by 3 bases and J by 3 bases, and 12 bases separated the two germline ends. There are 15 residues in the CDR3. Germline V lookup: CDR1 MGHRA, CDR2 YSYEKL.

CDR3 in amino acids: CASSSSGTGANVLTF. In DNA form, the CDR3 reads TGTGCCAGCAGCTCCTCAGGTACTGGGGCCAACGTCCTGACTTTC. The rearrangement uses TRBV5-5 and TRBJ2-6; the D is unclear. V was cut by 3 bases and J by 2 bases, with 9 bases left in between. CDR1 and CDR2 from the germline V gene are SGHKS and YYEKEE (reference sequence). The CDR3 sequence is 15 residues long.

This clone was counted between two and nine times. The chain combines TRBV11-2 with TRBJ1-2, with D possibly being TRBD1 (5 bases). This CDR3 is 13 amino acids long. Germline lookup yields CDR1 SGHAT and CDR2 FQNNGV. V dropped 4 bases and J dropped 2 bases, with 8 bases sitting between them. CDR3 in amino acids: CASSSRVNYGYTF. CDR3 nucleotide sequence: TGTGCCAGCAGCTCCAGGGTAAACTATGGCTACACCTTC.

The rearrangement links TRBV28 to TRBJ1-4; 10 bases fit TRBD1. CDR1 and CDR2 (germline): MDHEN, SYDVKM. This CDR3 is built from 18 residues. After removal of 5 bases from V and 0 bases from J, the junction contained 9 bases not matched to a gene. Here the CDR3 reads CASSPVGTGAATNEKLFF. The CDR3 region has the DNA TGTGCCAGCAGTCCCGTAGGGACAGGGGCAGCAACTAATGAAAAACTGTTTTTT.

This clone was recorded a few times. The CDR3 protein is CASSLEGDGYTF. CDR3 bases: TGTGCCAGCAGCTTGGAGGGGGATGGCTACACCTTC. The gene calls are TRBV5-4 and TRBJ1-2, with D possibly being TRBD1 (6 bases). The germline V gene encodes CDR1 SGHNT and CDR2 YYREEE (reference sequence). Trimming took off 0 bases at V and 6 bases at J, with 6 bases between the two ends. The CDR3 length is 12 residues.

This chain links TRBV7-8 with TRBJ1-5; D is unclear. CDR1 is SGHVS and CDR2 is FQNEAQ in the germline V gene. V lost 8 bases and J 1 base, leaving 9 bases between the germline ends. The CDR3 length is 13 residues. For the CDR3, the DNA is TGTGCCAGCTCCAGTACGAGCAATCAGCCCCAGCATTTT. It codes for CASSSTSNQPQHF.

The chain's CDR3 is CAISNPTDRARDTEAFF. In DNA form, the CDR3 reads TGTGCCATCAGTAATCCCACAGACAGGGCAAGGGACACTGAAGCTTTCTTT. The chain links TRBV10-3 to TRBJ1-1, with 7 bases matching TRBD1. Germline-derived CDR1 and CDR2 are ENHRY and SYGVKD. The V and J ends lost 5 bases and 3 bases, in that order; junction bases with no gene match: 15. The CDR3 has 17 amino acids.

Only a few counts were recorded for this clone. The V gene is TRBV5-4, the J gene TRBJ2-2, with 10 nucleotides matching TRBD1. The CDR3 sequence is 15 residues long. Trimming removed 4 bases from V and 5 bases from J; junction bases left unmatched: 5. Germline-derived CDR1 and CDR2 are SGHNT and YYREEE (reference sequence). CDR3 in DNA: TGTGCCAGCAGCAGCCGGGACAGGGGAACCGGGGAGCTGTTTTTT. It codes for CASSSRDRGTGELFF.